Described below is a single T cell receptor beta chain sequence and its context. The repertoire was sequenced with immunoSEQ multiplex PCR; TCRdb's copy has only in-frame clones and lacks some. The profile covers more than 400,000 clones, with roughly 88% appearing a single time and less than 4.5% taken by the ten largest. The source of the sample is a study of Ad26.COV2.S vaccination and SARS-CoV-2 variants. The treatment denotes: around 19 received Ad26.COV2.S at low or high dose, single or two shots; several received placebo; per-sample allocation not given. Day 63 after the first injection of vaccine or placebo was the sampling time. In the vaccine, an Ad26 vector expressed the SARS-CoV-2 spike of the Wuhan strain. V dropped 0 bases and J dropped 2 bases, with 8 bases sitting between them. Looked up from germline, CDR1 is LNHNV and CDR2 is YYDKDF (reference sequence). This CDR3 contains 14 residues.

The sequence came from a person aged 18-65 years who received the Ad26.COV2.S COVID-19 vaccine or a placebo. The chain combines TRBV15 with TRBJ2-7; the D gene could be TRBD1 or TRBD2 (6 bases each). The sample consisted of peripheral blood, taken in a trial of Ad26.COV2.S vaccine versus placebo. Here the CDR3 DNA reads TGTGCCACCAGCAGAGACGGGGGCCCCTACGAGCAGTACTTC. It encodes CATSRDGGPYEQYF.